This TCR beta chain was sequenced during a study of T cell repertoires in cytomegalovirus infection. Study-level information: Indications of both CMV infection and matching HLA type were provided by public TCR beta signatures.

Study results and limitations: The response measured ex vivo was dominated by TCR beta clonotypes (HLA-C-restricted and CMV-specific).

Germline CDR1 and CDR2: SEHNR and FQNEAQ (reference sequence). The CDR3 is made up of 15 amino acids. V gave up 1 base and J gave up 5 bases, with 14 bases separating them. There are a few counts of this clonotype. Antigen specificity is unknown. TCRdb fed the reads into MiXCR, producing one record per CDR3 protein. In the table there are about 740,000 distinct CDR3 sequences, roughly 35% of which are singletons. Sequences were obtained from PBMCs. The rearrangement uses TRBV7-9 and TRBJ2-5; D might be TRBD2 (6 bases). The TCR was taken from a human donor in good health (CMV status not recorded). Some clones in this sample may be carry-over from other donors' samples. CDR3 DNA sequence: TGTGCCAGCAGCTTAGAAGGGGACTTACGGGAGACCCAGTACTTC. It codes for CASSLEGDLRETQYF. The full variable domain, its missing parts supplied by reference TRBV7-9 and TRBJ2-5, is DTGVSQNPRHKITKRGQNVTFRCDPISEHNRLYWYRQTLGQGPEFLTYFQNEAQLEKSRLLSDRFSAERPKGSFSTLEIQRTEQGDSAMYLCASSLEGDLRETQYFGPGTRLLVL.